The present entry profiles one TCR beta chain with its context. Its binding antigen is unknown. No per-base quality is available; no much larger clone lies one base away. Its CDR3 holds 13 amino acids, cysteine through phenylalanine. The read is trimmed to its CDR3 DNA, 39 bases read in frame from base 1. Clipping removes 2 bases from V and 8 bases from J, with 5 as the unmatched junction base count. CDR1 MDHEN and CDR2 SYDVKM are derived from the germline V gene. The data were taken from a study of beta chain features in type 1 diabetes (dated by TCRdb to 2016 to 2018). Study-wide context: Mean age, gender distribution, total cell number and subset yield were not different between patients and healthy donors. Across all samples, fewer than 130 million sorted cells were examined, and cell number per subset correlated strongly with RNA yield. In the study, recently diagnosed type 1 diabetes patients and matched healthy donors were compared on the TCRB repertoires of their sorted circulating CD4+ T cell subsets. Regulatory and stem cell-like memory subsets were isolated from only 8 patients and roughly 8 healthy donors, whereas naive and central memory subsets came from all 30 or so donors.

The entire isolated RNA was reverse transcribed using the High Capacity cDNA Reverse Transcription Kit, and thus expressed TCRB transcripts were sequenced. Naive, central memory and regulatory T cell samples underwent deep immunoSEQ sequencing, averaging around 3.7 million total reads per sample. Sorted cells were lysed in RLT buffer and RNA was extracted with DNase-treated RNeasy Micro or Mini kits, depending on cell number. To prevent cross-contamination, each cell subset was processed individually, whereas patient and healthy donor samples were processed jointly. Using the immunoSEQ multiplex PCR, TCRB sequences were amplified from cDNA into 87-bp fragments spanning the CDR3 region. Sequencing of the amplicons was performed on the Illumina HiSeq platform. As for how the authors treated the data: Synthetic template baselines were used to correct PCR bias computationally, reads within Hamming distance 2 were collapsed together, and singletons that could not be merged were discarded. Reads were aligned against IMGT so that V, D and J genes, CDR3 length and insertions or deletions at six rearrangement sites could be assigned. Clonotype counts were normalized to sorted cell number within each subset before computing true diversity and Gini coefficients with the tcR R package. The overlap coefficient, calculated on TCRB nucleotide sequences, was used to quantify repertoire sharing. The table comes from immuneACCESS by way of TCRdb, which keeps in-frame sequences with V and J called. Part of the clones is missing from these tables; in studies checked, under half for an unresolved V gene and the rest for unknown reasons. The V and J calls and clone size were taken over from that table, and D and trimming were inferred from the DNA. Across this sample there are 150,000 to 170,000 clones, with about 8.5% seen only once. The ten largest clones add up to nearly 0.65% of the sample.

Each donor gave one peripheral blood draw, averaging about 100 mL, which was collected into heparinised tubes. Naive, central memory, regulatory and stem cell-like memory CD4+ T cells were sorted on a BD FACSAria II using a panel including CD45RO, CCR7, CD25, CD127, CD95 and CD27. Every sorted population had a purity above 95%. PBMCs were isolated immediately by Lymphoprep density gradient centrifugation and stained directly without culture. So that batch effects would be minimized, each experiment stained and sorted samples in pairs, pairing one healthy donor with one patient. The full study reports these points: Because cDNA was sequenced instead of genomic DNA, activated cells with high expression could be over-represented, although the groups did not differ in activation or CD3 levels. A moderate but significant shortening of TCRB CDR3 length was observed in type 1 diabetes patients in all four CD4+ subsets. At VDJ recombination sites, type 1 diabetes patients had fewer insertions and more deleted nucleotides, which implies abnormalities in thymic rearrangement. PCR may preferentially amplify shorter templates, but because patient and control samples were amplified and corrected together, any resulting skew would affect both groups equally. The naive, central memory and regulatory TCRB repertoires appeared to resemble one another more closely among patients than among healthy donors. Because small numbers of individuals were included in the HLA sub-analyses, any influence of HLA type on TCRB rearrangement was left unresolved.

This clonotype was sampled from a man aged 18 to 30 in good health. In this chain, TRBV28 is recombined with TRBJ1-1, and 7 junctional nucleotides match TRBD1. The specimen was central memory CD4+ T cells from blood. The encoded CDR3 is CASSLDRVGEAFF. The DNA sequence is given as TGTGCCAGCAGTTTAGACAGGGTAGGAGAAGCTTTCTTT.